The source of this TCR beta chain is a study of cytomegalovirus exposure and HLA in healthy donors. On this clone: Its antigen is undetermined.

Study-wide results and limits: In an earlier analysis, productive rearrangement rates for most beta V segments clustered near 87% or 30%. Being indistinguishable, some V segments were excluded, TRBV6-2 and TRBV6-3 among them.

With 60 Vbeta and 13 Jbeta primers, the PCR was carried out. Data came from immunoSEQ multiplex PCR; TCRdb stores just in-frame clones and leaves some out. The sample carries 250,000 or so clones, approximately 80% recorded once. This CDR3 is built from 15 residues. CDR1 and CDR2 from the germline V gene are MDHEN and SYDVKM. After removal of 6 bases from V and 8 bases from J, the junction contained 11 bases not matched to a gene. The chain uses TRBV28 and TRBJ1-4; TRBD1 agrees at 8 bases. The clonotype was recovered from a woman in her sixties or seventies in good health and CMV-seropositive. The sample comprised PBMCs. The CDR3 sequence is CASRDQGAPFEKLFF. The CDR3 DNA is TGTGCCAGCAGGGACCAGGGGGCCCCCTTCGAAAAACTGTTTTTT.